Listed below are T cell receptor beta chains from one sample, sequenced in a study of technical replicates of blood from several donors. Only in-frame clones appear in the TCRdb table, and some are missing; sequencing was by immunoSEQ multiplex PCR. The table records around 80,000 clones, 96% of them present only once. The sequenced sample consisted of T cells isolated from PBMCs. The receptor set was obtained from a human donor in good health. Each CDR3 is given with its conserved first and last residue. A D gene is named only where the DNA matches it firmly. Expanded clones are given a class, and other clones once, few, many or no size at all.

>TRBV29-1|-|TRBD2|TRBJ2-3
CSVGLAGGTDTQYF
TGCAGCGTTGGACTAGCGGGAGGCACAGATACGCAGTATTTT
>TRBV19|-|TRBD1|TRBJ1-5
CASSGYRGENQPQHF
TGTGCCAGTAGTGGGTACAGGGGCGAAAATCAGCCCCAGCATTTT
>TRBV4-1|-|TRBD2|TRBJ2-1
CASGTSGRAMDEQFF
TGCGCCAGCGGAACTAGCGGGAGGGCTATGGATGAGCAGTTCTTC
>TRBV9|-|TRBD1|TRBJ2-1
CASSVSGTGKEEQFF
TGTGCCAGCAGCGTCTCCGGGACAGGTAAGGAAGAGCAGTTCTTC
>TRBV5-4|-|-|TRBJ2-7
CASSWDWSSYEQYF
TGTGCCAGCAGCTGGGACTGGAGCTCCTACGAGCAGTACTTC
>TRBV20-1|-|-|TRBJ2-3
CSAPTQDTQYF
TGCAGTGCTCCGACACAGGATACGCAGTATTTT
>TRBV4-2|-|TRBD1|TRBJ2-3
CASSPGGTGGLDTQYF
TGTGCCAGCAGCCCTGGGGGGACAGGGGGATTGGATACGCAGTATTTT
>TRBV5-1|-|TRBD1|TRBJ2-3
CASSALQGSTDTQYF
TGCGCCAGCAGCGCCCTACAGGGGAGTACAGATACGCAGTATTTT
>TRBV5-6|-|-|TRBJ1-2
CASSLDRTGPRGYTF
TGTGCCAGCAGCTTGGATCGTACAGGGCCTCGAGGCTACACCTTC
>TRBV29-1|few|-|TRBJ1-1
CSVGGHIAFF
TGCAGCGTCGGCGGGCATATAGCTTTCTTT
>TRBV6-4|-|-|TRBJ2-4
CASSAADAQVYF
TGTGCCAGCAGCGCAGCCGACGCACAGGTGTACTTC
>TRBV9|-|TRBD2|TRBJ2-5
CASSARSLAVGTQYF
TGTGCCAGCAGCGCGAGGTCGCTAGCGGTAGGGACCCAGTACTTC
>TRBV5-1|-|-|TRBJ2-7
CASSLGQPLYEQYF
TGCGCCAGCAGCTTGGGACAGCCCCTGTACGAGCAGTACTTC
>TRBV18|once|TRBD1|TRBJ2-5
CASSPPYRTGRETQYF
TGTGCCAGCTCACCACCGTATAGGACAGGGCGTGAGACCCAGTACTTC
>TRBV5-1|-|-|TRBJ2-4
CASSYSGRTKNIQYF
TGCGCCAGCAGCTATTCAGGGCGTACCAAAAACATTCAGTACTTC
>TRBV27|-|TRBD2|TRBJ2-6
CASTHKALAGEGGANVLTF
TGTGCCAGCACCCATAAGGCACTAGCGGGAGAAGGTGGGGCCAACGTCCTGACTTTC
>TRBV28|-|-|TRBJ2-5
CASSRETQYF
TGTGCCAGCAGTCGAGAGACCCAGTACTTC
>TRBV4-1|-|-|TRBJ2-7
CASSHSQNYEQYF
TGCGCCAGCAGCCACTCACAAAACTACGAGCAGTACTTC
>TRBV7-2|-|-|TRBJ2-1
CAGLQGNNEQFF
TGTGCCGGATTACAGGGTAACAATGAGCAGTTCTTC
>TRBV5-4|once|TRBD1|TRBJ1-1
CASGRDRGVGEAFF
TGTGCCAGCGGCCGGGACAGGGGGGTGGGTGAAGCTTTCTTT
>TRBV27|once|-|TRBJ2-7
CASSLGRGSEQYF
TGTGCCAGCAGTTTGGGTCGGGGGTCTGAGCAGTACTTC
>TRBV19|-|-|TRBJ2-2
CASRGGWELFF
TGTGCCAGTAGGGGGGGATGGGAGCTGTTTTTT
>TRBV27|-|-|TRBJ2-3
CASSFLQAADTQYF
TGTGCCAGCAGTTTTCTCCAGGCCGCAGATACGCAGTATTTT
>TRBV11-2|-|-|TRBJ2-6
CASTESSMAGANVLTF
TGTGCCAGCACCGAAAGTAGTATGGCTGGGGCCAACGTCCTGACTTTC
>TRBV6-6|-|-|TRBJ1-5
CASSWGRHNQPQHF
TGTGCCAGCAGTTGGGGCAGGCACAATCAGCCCCAGCATTTT
>TRBV29-1|-|-|TRBJ2-7
CSARFSRALDEQYF
TGCAGCGCCCGCTTTTCGCGAGCTTTGGACGAGCAGTACTTC
>TRBV11-2|-|-|TRBJ1-5
CASSPGSGHQPQHF
TGTGCCAGCAGCCCAGGTAGCGGGCATCAGCCCCAGCATTTT
>TRBV7-9|-|-|TRBJ1-5
CASSLGTVSNQPQHF
TGTGCCAGCAGCTTAGGGACAGTTAGCAATCAGCCCCAGCATTTT
>TRBV5-4|-|TRBD1|TRBJ2-5
CASSSGGGETQYF
TGTGCCAGCAGTTCAGGGGGCGGAGAGACCCAGTACTTC